The 16 T cell receptor beta chains given below trace back to one sample, sequenced in a study of T cells in localized non-small cell lung cancer. Sequencing was performed with immunoSEQ multiplex PCR; in TCRdb, only in-frame clones are kept and a portion is missing. The sample lists tens of thousands of clones, roughly 86% occurring once. This material consisted of peripheral blood, taken before any cancer treatment. Receptors originate from a man aged 18-55 years with stage I lung adenocarcinoma.

This chain connects TRBV5-8 to TRBJ2-2; 8 nucleotides align to TRBD1. This CDR3 comprises 15 residues. Germline lookup yields CDR1 SGHTS and CDR2 YDEGEE. The trim removed 4 bases at V and 3 bases at J, leaving 5 bases unmatched. Here the CDR3 reads CASSRLDRDTGELFF. In DNA, the CDR3 is TGTGCCAGCAGCCGTCTGGACAGGGACACCGGGGAGCTGTTTTTT.

The count of this clone is one. CDR3 in DNA: TGTGCCAGCAGCAGATACTCGAACACCGGGGAGCTGTTTTTT. This translates into CASSRYSNTGELFF. The chain uses TRBV7-3 and TRBJ2-2; D is unresolved. This CDR3 has 14 amino acids. Germline assignment: CDR1 SGHTA and CDR2 FQGTGA. V shed 5 bases and J shed 0 bases, with 7 bases lying between them.

The chain recombines TRBV2 with TRBJ2-6; D might be TRBD1 (6 bases). CDR1 is SNHLY, CDR2 FYNNEI, per germline. The ends were cut back, 6 bases at V and 4 bases at J, with 7 bases in the middle. The CDR3 contains 13 residues. CDR3 in amino acids: CASSQGGANVLTF. In DNA, the CDR3 is TGTGCCAGCAGCCAGGGGGGGGCCAACGTCCTGACTTTC.

The rearrangement links TRBV4-3 to TRBJ1-3; D call uncertain. The CDR3 spans 13 residues. The germline V and J ends were trimmed by 3 bases and 9 bases, with 12 bases remaining between them. Germline-derived CDR1 and CDR2 are LGHNA and YSLEER. The CDR3 protein is CASSQRRRGTIYF. The CDR3 nucleotides are TGCGCCAGCAGCCAGAGAAGGCGGGGCACCATATATTTT.

The chain recombines TRBV27 with TRBJ1-5; 9 bases map to TRBD1. The CDR3 extends over 17 amino acids. Looked up from germline, CDR1 is MNHEY and CDR2 is SMNVEV (reference sequence). The junction had 12 bases not matched to a gene; V was cut back by 6 bases and J by 3 bases. This CDR3 is CASRPGQGNYANQPQHF. CDR3 in DNA: TGTGCCAGCAGACCCGGACAGGGGAACTACGCCAATCAGCCCCAGCATTTT.

V is TRBV7-2 and J is TRBJ2-3; 8 positions agree with TRBD2. The germline V gene encodes CDR1 SGHTA and CDR2 FQGNSA. V dropped 1 base and J dropped 5; count of bases not matched to a gene: 5. The CDR3 sequence is 15 residues long. The CDR3 reads CASSLEGLEVDTQYF. Written as DNA, the CDR3 is TGTGCCAGCAGCTTAGAGGGACTAGAGGTAGATACGCAGTATTTT.

The count of this clone is one. The chain has TRBV4-1 and TRBJ1-2; D is ambiguous. Germline-derived CDR1 and CDR2 are MGHRA and YSYEKL. The length of the CDR3 is 14 residues. V was cut by 3 bases and J by 8 bases, with 16 bases left in between. The CDR3: CASSHAGFSEGYTF. The DNA of the CDR3 is TGCGCCAGCAGCCATGCGGGGTTTTCGGAGGGCTACACCTTC.

This chain uses TRBV9 with TRBJ1-3, with D possibly TRBD1 on 6 matching bases. The CDR3 consists of 15 residues. The V gene's germline CDR1 is SGDLS and CDR2 YYNGEE. The V end lost 5 bases, the J end lost 0 bases, and 12 bases lay between the germline ends. In DNA form, the CDR3 reads TGTGCCAGCAGTGCTACAGGGAGCTCTGGAAACACCATATATTTT. Encoded protein: CASSATGSSGNTIYF.

The V call is TRBV18, the J call TRBJ1-1, with TRBD1 identical over 10 bases. Germline CDR1 is KGHSH and CDR2 is LQKENI. The J segment lost 11 bases and the V segment lost 3 bases, leaving 6 bases of the junction unmatched. This CDR3 is built from 13 residues. Written as DNA, the CDR3 is TGTGCCAGCTCACCTACCCCGGGACAGGGGGCTTTCTTT. Amino acid sequence: CASSPTPGQGAFF. Filled out from reference TRBV18 and TRBJ1-1, the complete variable domain reads NAGVMQNPRHLVRRRGQEARLRCSPMKGHSHVYWYRQLPEEGLKFMVYLQKENIIDESGMPKERFSAEFPKEGPSILRIQQVVRGDSAAYFCASSPTPGQGAFFGQGTRLTVV.

This chain uses TRBV6-1 with TRBJ2-7; 9 bases match TRBD1. CDR1 is MNHNS and CDR2 is SASEGT in the germline V gene. V trimming: 8 bases; J trimming: 1 base; junction bases outside the gene matches: 3. This CDR3 region has 13 residues. The CDR3 region is CASSGTGSYEQYF. The CDR3 DNA reads TGTGCCAGCTCCGGGACAGGGTCCTACGAGCAGTACTTC.

The gene calls are TRBV5-1 and TRBJ2-1; D remains ambiguous. The V gene lost 0 bases and the J gene lost 15 bases, with 13 bases spanning the gap. Germline CDR1 reads SGHRS; CDR2 reads YFSETQ. The length of the CDR3 is 12 residues. CDR3 region: CASSLERTRRFF. CDR3 nucleotide sequence: TGCGCCAGCAGCTTGGAAAGGACCCGGCGGTTCTTC.

The V gene is TRBV10-3, the J gene TRBJ1-2, with 7 bases matching TRBD1. The CDR3 is made up of 14 amino acids. V dropped 5 bases and J dropped 6; count of bases not matched to a gene: 9. Looked up from germline, CDR1 is ENHRY and CDR2 is SYGVKD. The CDR3 loop is CAISLQGLPNGYTF. Written as DNA, the CDR3 is TGTGCCATCAGTTTACAGGGGCTGCCGAATGGCTACACCTTC.

The V call is TRBV4-1, the J call TRBJ2-1; 8 bases match TRBD2. Germline CDR1 reads MGHRA; CDR2 reads YSYEKL. The trim removed 8 bases at V and 8 bases at J, leaving 14 bases unmatched. This CDR3 is 15 amino acids long. The CDR3 bases are TGCGCCAGCCACCGGGGGGGACTACTTAGAGATGAGCAGTTCTTC. This encodes CASHRGGLLRDEQFF.

The V call is TRBV5-4, the J call TRBJ2-5; 8 bases map to TRBD1. Germline V gives CDR1 SGHNT, CDR2 YYREEE (reference sequence). Unmatched junction bases numbered 10, after V lost 4 bases and J lost 5 bases. The CDR3 is 15 amino acids. CDR3 sequence: CASSLSPGTGETQYF. The CDR3 DNA reads as TGTGCCAGCAGCCTATCGCCCGGGACAGGCGAGACCCAGTACTTC.

The chain is built from TRBV6-4 and TRBJ2-5; maybe TRBD2 (7 bases). The CDR3 totals 15 residues. CDR1 MRHNA and CDR2 SNTAGT come from the germline V gene. V was clipped by 3 bases and J by 2 bases, with 13 bases between them. This CDR3 is CASSEEGGTQETQYF. The DNA for the CDR3 is TGTGCCAGCAGTGAGGAGGGGGGGACACAAGAGACCCAGTACTTC.

The chain combines TRBV29-1 with TRBJ1-2, with D possibly being TRBD1 (5 bases). CDR1 and CDR2 (germline): SQVTM, ANQGSEA. The CDR3 covers 11 residues. With 3 bases removed from V and 3 bases from J, the gap between germline ends came to 5 bases. The CDR3 DNA reads as TGCAGCGTTGACAGGGACTATGGCTACACCTTC. Protein sequence: CSVDRDYGYTF.